This TCR beta chain came from a study of T cells in Graves' hyperthyroidism and ophthalmopathy. Concerning this clonotype itself: One base away lies a much larger clone, so this may be a sequencing read error.

TCR beta CDR3 sequences were amplified from RNA transcripts. The HTBI set primed first-round TCR CDR3 RT-PCR. TCRdb itself ran the multiplex PCR reads through MiXCR, one entry per CDR3 protein. The sample records around 600,000 distinct CDR3 sequences, roughly 15% being singletons. Clinicians diagnosed patients from clinical symptoms, serum thyroxine and TRAb, thyroid ultrasound and orbital computed tomography. This sequence originates from a woman in her forties or fifties with Graves' ophthalmopathy. The sequenced sample was blood.

CDR3 DNA: TGTGCCAGCAGCCAAGCTCGGGGACTGGGGTACAATGAGCAGTCCTTC. The encoded protein is CASSQARGLGYNEQSF. The chain uses TRBV3-1 and TRBJ2-1; possible D gene TRBD2, 6 bases. Germline assignment: CDR1 LGHDT and CDR2 YNNKEL (reference sequence). The CDR3 has 16 residues.